This T cell receptor (beta chain) was sequenced for a study of radiotherapy plus CTLA-4 blockade in lung cancer. This clone was found once. Using immunoSEQ multiplex PCR, the repertoire was profiled, and TCRdb retains in-frame clones only, with some absent. The sample yields tens of thousands of clones, around nine tenths seen once. This receptor was obtained from a human donor with non-small cell lung cancer who had stable disease on radiotherapy plus ipilimumab. The material was peripheral blood, obtained from a patient treated with radiotherapy plus ipilimumab.

The DNA of the CDR3 is TGTGCCAGCAGCTTATTTGGGATTGGAGCGGGGGTCGGAGATACGCAGTATTTT. It yields the protein CASSLFGIGAGVGDTQYF. The J gene is TRBJ2-3, the V gene TRBV11-2; 8 bases map to TRBD2. The CDR3 covers 18 residues. CDR1 is SGHAT and CDR2 is FQNNGV in the germline V gene. V dropped 2 bases and J dropped 5; count of bases not matched to a gene: 15.